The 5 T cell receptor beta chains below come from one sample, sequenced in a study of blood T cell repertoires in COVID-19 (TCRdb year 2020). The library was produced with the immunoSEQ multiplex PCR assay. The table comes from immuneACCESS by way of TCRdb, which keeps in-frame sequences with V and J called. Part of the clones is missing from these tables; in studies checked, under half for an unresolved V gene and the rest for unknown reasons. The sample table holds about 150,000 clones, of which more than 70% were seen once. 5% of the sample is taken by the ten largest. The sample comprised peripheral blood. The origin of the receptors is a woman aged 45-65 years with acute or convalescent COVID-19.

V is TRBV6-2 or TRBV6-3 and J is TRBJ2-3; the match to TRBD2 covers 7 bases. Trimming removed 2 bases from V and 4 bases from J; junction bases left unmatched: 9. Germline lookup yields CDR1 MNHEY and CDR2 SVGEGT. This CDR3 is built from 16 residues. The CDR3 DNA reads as TGTGCCAGCAGTTACCCCCAGCGGGGCTTCTCAGATACGCAGTATTTT. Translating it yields CASSYPQRGFSDTQYF.

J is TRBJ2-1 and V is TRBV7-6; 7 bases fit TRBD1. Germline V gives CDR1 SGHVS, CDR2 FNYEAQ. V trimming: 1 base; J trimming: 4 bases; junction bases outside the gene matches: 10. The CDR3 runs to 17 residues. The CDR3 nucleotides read TGTGCCAGCAGCTTAGAGACAGGGTCGTCGATATACAATGAGCAGTTCTTC. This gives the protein CASSLETGSSIYNEQFF.

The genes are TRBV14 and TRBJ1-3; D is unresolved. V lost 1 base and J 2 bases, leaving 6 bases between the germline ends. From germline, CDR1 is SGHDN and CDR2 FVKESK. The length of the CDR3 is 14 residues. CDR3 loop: CASSQVSAGNTIYF. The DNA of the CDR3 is TGTGCCAGCAGCCAAGTTTCCGCTGGAAACACCATATATTTT.

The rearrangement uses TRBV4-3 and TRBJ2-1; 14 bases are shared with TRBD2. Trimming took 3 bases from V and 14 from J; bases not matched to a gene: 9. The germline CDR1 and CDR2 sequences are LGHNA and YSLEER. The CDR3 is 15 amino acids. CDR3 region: CASSQATSGGATEFF. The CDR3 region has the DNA TGCGCCAGCAGCCAGGCGACTAGCGGGGGGGCCACAGAGTTCTTC.

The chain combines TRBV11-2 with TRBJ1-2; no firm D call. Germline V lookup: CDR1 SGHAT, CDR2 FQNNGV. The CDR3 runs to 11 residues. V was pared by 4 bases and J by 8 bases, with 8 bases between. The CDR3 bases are TGTGCCAGCAGCTCTGGAGACGGCTACACCTTC. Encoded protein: CASSSGDGYTF.